The rows below give T cell receptor beta chains drawn from one sample of a study of control samples from healthy donors and cancer patients. TCRdb keeps only in-frame clones here, not all; method: immunoSEQ multiplex PCR. In the table there are a few hundred thousand clones, 90% of which are singletons. Sequences were obtained from PBMCs. The receptor source for this set is a man aged 40-50 years with head and neck cancer. CDR3s include the opening cysteine and the closing phenylalanine or tryptophan. A D gene is named only where the DNA matches it firmly. Size is stated for part of the rows, as once, few or many counts, or as a class when the clone is expanded.

cdr3_length	d_call	j_call	clone_size	v_call	cdr3_nt	cdr3_aa
13	TRBD1	TRBJ2-7	NA	TRBV19	TGTGCCAGTAGTCTCCCACAGGGGGGCGAGCAGTACTTC	CASSLPQGGEQYF
10	NA	TRBJ1-1	NA	TRBV28	TGTGCCAGCAGTTATACTGAAGCTTTCTTT	CASSYTEAFF
15	TRBD1	TRBJ2-5	NA	TRBV3-1/TRBV3-2	TGTGCCAGCAGCTCCACAGGGGGCGTCGGGGAGACCCAGTACTTC	CASSSTGGVGETQYF
13	NA	TRBJ1-4	once	TRBV30	TGTGCCTGGAGTGTGGGTGATGGGGAAAAACTGTTTTTT	CAWSVGDGEKLFF
13	NA	TRBJ2-5	NA	TRBV7-2	TGTGCCAGCAGCTTAGGACGCCAAGAGACCCAGTACTTC	CASSLGRQETQYF
16	TRBD2	TRBJ2-1	NA	TRBV5-4	TGTGCCAGTATACCCGGGGGACTAGTCGCATACAATGAGCAGTTCTTC	CASIPGGLVAYNEQFF
14	NA	TRBJ1-2	NA	TRBV27	TGTGCCAGCAGTCCCCTCGGAGGCCTCTATGGCTACACCTTC	CASSPLGGLYGYTF
15	TRBD1	TRBJ2-5	NA	TRBV5-8	TGTGCCAGCAGCGCCGGACAGGGGAAAGGAGAGACCCAGTACTTC	CASSAGQGKGETQYF
13	NA	TRBJ1-1	NA	TRBV28	TGTGCCAGCAGTTTATCCGGGGTCAATGAAGCTTTCTTT	CASSLSGVNEAFF
16	TRBD2	TRBJ2-5	NA	TRBV5-1	TGCGCCAGCGTACTAAGGGGTAGCGGGAGACAAGAGACCCAGTACTTC	CASVLRGSGRQETQYF
15	NA	TRBJ2-3	NA	TRBV6-2/TRBV6-3	TGTGCCAGCAGTTACTCGGGGTCTAGCACAGATACGCAGTATTTT	CASSYSGSSTDTQYF
14	NA	TRBJ1-1	NA	TRBV3-1/TRBV3-2	TGTGCCAGCAGCTTCCGGGACATCGGCACTGAAGCTTTCTTT	CASSFRDIGTEAFF
13	NA	TRBJ1-1	NA	TRBV28	TGTGCCAGCAGTTTAGAGGGCGGCACTGAAGCTTTCTTT	CASSLEGGTEAFF
15	NA	TRBJ2-7	once	TRBV2	TGTGCCAGCAGCACCGGCGGCAGTCTCGCCTACGAGCAGTACTTC	CASSTGGSLAYEQYF
13	NA	TRBJ2-7	NA	TRBV27	TGTGCCAGCAGTCAGGGACCCACCTACGGAGAGTACTTC	CASSQGPTYGEYF
15	TRBD1	TRBJ2-7	NA	TRBV14	TGTGCCAGCAGCCTTAGTCGGGACAGGGGATACGAGCAGTACTTC	CASSLSRDRGYEQYF
11	NA	TRBJ1-1	NA	TRBV30	TGTGCCTGGATACTGAACACTGAAGCTTTCTTT	CAWILNTEAFF
17	NA	TRBJ2-2	NA	TRBV30	TGTGCCTGGAGTGTACGAGGAGGGTACGCCGACACCGGGGAGCTGTTTTTT	CAWSVRGGYADTGELFF
14	NA	TRBJ1-2	NA	TRBV7-2	TGTGCCAGCAGCTTAGTCCCCACGGGGAATGGCTACACCTTC	CASSLVPTGNGYTF
17	TRBD2	TRBJ2-7	NA	TRBV27	TGTGCCAGCAGTTTGACCGGGACTAGCGGGAGAAACAACGAGCAGTACTTC	CASSLTGTSGRNNEQYF
16	TRBD2	TRBJ2-7	NA	TRBV28	TGTGCCAGCAGTTTATGGCCTAGCGGGGGGGCTTACGAGCAGTACTTC	CASSLWPSGGAYEQYF
14	TRBD1	TRBJ2-1	NA	TRBV20-1	TGCAGTGCTAGTCAAGGGACAGCCCACAATGAGCAGTTCTTC	CSASQGTAHNEQFF
16	NA	TRBJ2-5	NA	TRBV3-1/TRBV3-2	TGTGCCAGCAGCCAAGGAGTTGTACAGGGCCAAGAGACCCAGTACTTC	CASSQGVVQGQETQYF
16	TRBD2	TRBJ2-3	NA	TRBV18	TGTGCCAGCTCTCTACTAGCGGGAGGAGGGACAGATACGCAGTATTTT	CASSLLAGGGTDTQYF
13	NA	TRBJ1-2	NA	TRBV12-3/TRBV12-4	TGTGCCAGTAAAATGGGGAGGGCGTATGGCTACACCTTC	CASKMGRAYGYTF
12	NA	TRBJ1-2	NA	TRBV3-1/TRBV3-2	TGTGCCAGCAGCCAAGAATTGCACTCAACCAATTTC	CASSQELHSTNF
15	NA	TRBJ1-5	NA	TRBV6-1	TGTGCCAGCAGTGATGGAGGAGGGAGCAATCAGCCCCAGCATTTT	CASSDGGGSNQPQHF
14	NA	TRBJ1-6	NA	TRBV19	TGTGCCAGCCAATTCGGAGGGTTGGGTTCACCCCTCCACTTT	CASQFGGLGSPLHF
15	TRBD1	TRBJ2-2	NA	TRBV27	TGTGCCAGCAGCCACCCCGACAGGGTGACCGGGGAGCTGTTTTTT	CASSHPDRVTGELFF
16	TRBD2	TRBJ2-7	NA	TRBV27	TGTGCCAGCAGCCCTCGGACTAGCGGGGGGGCCTACGAGCAGTACTTC	CASSPRTSGGAYEQYF
12	TRBD1	TRBJ1-1	NA	TRBV12-5	TGTGCTAGTGGTCCCGGACAGGGGAGCGCTTTCTTT	CASGPGQGSAFF